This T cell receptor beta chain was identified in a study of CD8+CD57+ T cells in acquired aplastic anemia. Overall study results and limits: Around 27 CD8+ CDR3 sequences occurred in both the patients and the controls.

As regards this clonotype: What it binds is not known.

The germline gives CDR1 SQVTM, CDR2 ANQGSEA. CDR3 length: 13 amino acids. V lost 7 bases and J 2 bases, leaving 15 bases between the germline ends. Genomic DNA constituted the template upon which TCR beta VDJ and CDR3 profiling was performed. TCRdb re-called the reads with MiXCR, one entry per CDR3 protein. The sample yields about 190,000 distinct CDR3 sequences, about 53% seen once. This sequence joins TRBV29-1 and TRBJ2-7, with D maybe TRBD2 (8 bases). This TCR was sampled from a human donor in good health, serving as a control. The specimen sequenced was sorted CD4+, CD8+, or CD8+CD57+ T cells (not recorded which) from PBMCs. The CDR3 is CSAGGGQTYEQYF. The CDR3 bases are TGCAGCGCGGGAGGGGGACAGACCTACGAGCAGTACTTC.